These 13 T cell receptor beta chains share one sample of origin, sequenced in a study of OX40 agonist ivuxolimab in advanced cancers. Library method: the immunoSEQ multiplex PCR assay. TCRdb retrieved this table from immuneACCESS and kept in-frame rearrangements only. Not all clones are present; in checked studies, unresolved V genes account for under half, and no reason is known for the remainder. A total of more than 45,000 clones appear in this sample, 82% of them only once. The top ten clonotypes cover about 3.8% of the sample. Sample: CD4+ or CD8+ T cells sorted from blood, taken in a trial of the OX40 agonist ivuxolimab. These receptors all stem from an adult with an advanced solid tumor such as melanoma, head and neck, liver or kidney cancer.

This clone was seen once. V is TRBV28 and J is TRBJ1-6, with TRBD1 as a possible D gene (6 bases). From germline, CDR1 is MDHEN and CDR2 SYDVKM. V lost 2 bases to trimming and J lost 10 bases, with 12 bases between them. This CDR3 spans 14 amino acids. The CDR3 loop reads CASSLNRAGSPLHF. The CDR3 DNA reads TGTGCCAGCAGTTTAAACAGGGCGGGATCACCCCTCCACTTT.

The chain is built from TRBV18 and TRBJ2-5, with 8 bases lining up with TRBD1. The length of the CDR3 is 15 residues. The trim removed 6 bases at V and 5 bases at J, leaving 11 bases unmatched. Per germline, CDR1 KGHSH and CDR2 LQKENI. CDR3 region: CASSPNSGGEETQYF. The DNA of the CDR3 is TGTGCCAGCTCCCCGAACTCAGGGGGCGAGGAGACCCAGTACTTC.

Comment on this clone: At one of its ends the junction is not consistent with the germline gene, which may arise from a read error. The CDR3 loop is CASSLSVPSYEQHF. The CDR3 coding sequence is TGTGCCAGCAGTTTATCGGTCCCCAGCTACGAGCAGCACTTC. The V call is TRBV27, the J call TRBJ2-7; no clear D gene. The CDR3 contains 14 residues. Germline V CDR1 and CDR2: MNHEY, SMNVEV (reference sequence).

The rearrangement links TRBV19 to TRBJ2-1; D is unresolved. The germline V gene has CDR1 LNHDA and CDR2 SQIVND (reference sequence). The CDR3 runs 14 residues. The V end was cut by 6 bases, the J end by 5 bases, with 14 bases between. CDR3 sequence (DNA): TGTGCCAGTAGCCCCCCCTGGAGACACAATGAGCAGTTCTTC. Translating it yields CASSPPWRHNEQFF.

This chain uses TRBV7-2 with TRBJ1-3, with D perhaps matching TRBD1 (5 bases). Per germline, CDR1 SGHTA and CDR2 FQGNSA. The length of the CDR3 is 14 residues. V shed 4 bases and J shed 2 bases, with 9 bases lying between them. CDR3 nucleotide sequence: TGTGCCAGCAGCTGGGGGACGGCTGGAAACACCATATATTTT. It yields the protein CASSWGTAGNTIYF.

The rearrangement uses TRBV7-2 and TRBJ2-7; D is tentatively TRBD1 or TRBD2 (5 bases each). Germline CDR1 SGHTA, CDR2 FQGNSA. This CDR3 is built from 14 residues. V lost 5 bases and J lost 2, with 13 bases in between. Here the CDR3 reads CASSRLAGPYEQYF. The CDR3 DNA follows: TGTGCCAGCAGCCGGCTAGCAGGGCCCTACGAGCAGTACTTC.

The rearrangement joins TRBV4-1 to TRBJ2-7; 9 bases align to TRBD2. In germline, CDR1 is MGHRA, CDR2 YSYEKL. The CDR3 sequence is 15 residues long. Germline trimming cut 0 bases from V and 7 bases from J; bases unmatched to any gene: 7. As DNA, the CDR3 is TGCGCCAGCAGCCAAGATTCCCTAGCGGGGAGGGAGCAGTACTTC. This gives the protein CASSQDSLAGREQYF.

This clone was seen at least ten times. The V call is TRBV5-1, the J call TRBJ2-7; 8 bases fit TRBD2. This CDR3 has 13 amino acids. CDR1 is SGHRS and CDR2 is YFSETQ in the germline V gene. Losses at the gene ends were 1 base for V and 7 bases for J; bases not matched to a gene: 4. DNA of the CDR3: TGCGCCAGCAGCTTGAGCGGGAGTCGGGAGCAGTACTTC. Translated: CASSLSGSREQYF.

This chain uses TRBV13 with TRBJ2-3, with no clear D. Germline V lookup: CDR1 PRHDT, CDR2 FYEKMQ (reference sequence). This CDR3 spans 15 amino acids. Trimming took 1 base from V and 5 from J, leaving 13 bases between them. The CDR3 region is CASSLDPLSRDTQYF. The CDR3 bases are TGTGCCAGCAGCTTAGACCCACTCAGTAGAGATACGCAGTATTTT.

V usage is TRBV18 and J usage is TRBJ2-3, with 7 bases identical to TRBD1. The CDR3 covers 14 residues. From germline, CDR1 is KGHSH and CDR2 LQKENI. V lost 1 base and J lost 6; bases outside the gene matches: 4. Here the CDR3 DNA reads TGTGCCAGCTCACCACAAGTCAGGGGGGATACGCAGTATTTT. It translates to CASSPQVRGDTQYF.

In this sample, this clone turned up once. The rearrangement joins TRBV16 to TRBJ1-4; D is perhaps TRBD1 (6 bases). V shed 2 bases and J shed 3 bases, with 19 bases lying between them. The CDR3 is 18 residues long. Per the germline V gene, CDR1 is KGHSY and CDR2 is FQNENV. The CDR3 reads CASSQKYESTGPNEKLFF. Written as DNA, the CDR3 is TGTGCCAGCAGCCAAAAATACGAATCTACAGGGCCTAATGAAAAACTGTTTTTT.

The chain joins TRBV7-9 to TRBJ2-3, with D possibly TRBD2 on 6 matching bases. The CDR3 is made up of 14 amino acids. Germline V gives CDR1 SEHNR, CDR2 FQNEAQ (reference sequence). V was shortened by 3 bases and J by 4 bases, with 11 bases between the two germline ends. The CDR3 bases are TGTGCCAGCAGCTTGTTAGAGCGGGCAGATACGCAGTATTTT. This translates into CASSLLERADTQYF.

The CDR3 nucleotides read TGTGCCAGTAGTAGGGAACAGGGGGCGTTGAGCTACACCTTC. Amino acids: CASSREQGALSYTF. This chain uses TRBV19 with TRBJ1-2, with 9 bases matching TRBD1. Losses at the gene ends were 4 bases for V and 9 bases for J; bases not matched to a gene: 9. CDR1 is LNHDA and CDR2 is SQIVND in the germline V gene (reference sequence). CDR3 length: 14 residues. Drawing the rest from reference TRBV19 and TRBJ1-2, the complete variable domain is DGGITQSPKYLFRKEGQNVTLSCEQNLNHDAMYWYRQDPGQGLRLIYYSQIVNDFQKGDIAEGYSVSREKKESFPLTVTSAQKNPTAFYLCASSREQGALSYTFGSGTRLTVV.